The T cell receptor (beta chain) described here comes from a study of T cells in tuberculosis. For the study at large: T cells were selected with CD1B tetramers loaded with glucose monomycolate. IGRA-negative adolescents, IGRA-positive adolescents with latent tuberculosis and adults with active tuberculosis formed this South African cohort.

The CDR3 has 15 residues. V was clipped by 4 bases and J by 2 bases; unmatched bases: 3. Germline V gene lookup returns CDR1 MDHEN and CDR2 SYDVKM. The repertoire was sequenced with immunoSEQ multiplex PCR; TCRdb's copy has only in-frame clones and lacks some. Of around 45,000 clones listed, roughly 94% are singletons. Tuberculin skin test and IGRA determined adolescents' latent tuberculosis status at entry. Notes on this clone: Its target is not known.

Study-level results: Smaller distances to GMM-specific TCRs suggested their expansion in active tuberculosis.

The source of this sequence is a donor between 10 and 35 years old with latent tuberculosis or without tuberculosis infection. Some clones in this sample may be carry-over from other donors' samples. The V call is TRBV28, the J call TRBJ1-5, with TRBD1 matching 9 bases. Sample: PBMCs. CDR3 sequence reads: CASSSQGAGNQPQHF. DNA of the CDR3: TGTGCCAGCAGTTCACAGGGGGCAGGCAATCAGCCCCAGCATTTT.